The source of this T cell receptor beta chain is a study of spatial heterogeneity in lung cancer. Background on the study: Matched bulk RNA-seq yielded a T cell module score, and TCR transcript counts in tumor regions correlated strongly with that score. Points from the study as a whole: In tumors, expanded intratumoral alpha and beta TCR counts tracked mutation counts. The counts of expanded TCRs, ubiquitous and regional, tracked ubiquitous and regional nonsynonymous mutations, respectively.

Regarding time point: sample taken at primary tumor resection. Unsorted whole RNA of tumor, nontumor lung or frozen PBMC was sequenced. With V trimmed by 6 bases and J by 5 bases, 4 bases remained unmatched. Germline V gene sequence: CDR1 SEHNR, CDR2 FQNEAQ (reference sequence). This CDR3 is 15 amino acids long. TCR cDNA molecules each had a unique molecular identifier. TCRdb called the 5' RACE reads again in MiXCR, with one record for every CDR3 protein. Of approximately 17,000 distinct CDR3 sequences listed, 6.5% to 8.5% are singletons. Note on this clonotype: Its antigen remains unknown.

The V call is TRBV7-9, the J call TRBJ2-5, with 15 bases aligning to TRBD2. This TCR came from a male donor with early-stage non-small cell lung cancer. The sequences come from lung tumor tissue, collected at surgery. The CDR3 region is CASRAGLAGGETQYF. In DNA, the CDR3 is TGTGCCAGCAGGGCCGGACTAGCGGGGGGGGAGACCCAGTACTTC.